This T cell receptor beta chain was captured in a study of glioma-infiltrating T cells after dendritic cell vaccination. Study-level background: Dendritic cell vaccine was injected intradermally three times, biweekly.

The primer mix had 60 V beta and 13 J beta primers. Assay: immunoSEQ multiplex PCR; the TCRdb copy retains only in-frame clones and omits some. Of fewer than 60,000 clones listed, about 91% were seen once; the top ten hold roughly 5%. This sample's time point: after dendritic cell vaccination, including at tumor progression/relapse. None of the glioblastoma patients had an isocitrate dehydrogenase mutation. The length of the CDR3 is 14 residues. Germline CDR1 and CDR2: SGHNT and YENEEA. Trimming stripped 5 bases from V and 0 bases from J, with 11 bases between. The rearrangement uses TRBV11-3 and TRBJ2-7; D possibly corresponds to TRBD1 (6 bases). This TCR was recovered from a human donor with glioblastoma. Here the sequenced sample was blood, taken after dendritic cell vaccination. CDR3 in DNA: TGTGCCAGCAGCGACCGGGACAACTCCTACGAGCAGTACTTC. It yields the protein CASSDRDNSYEQYF.